These T cell receptor beta chains were read from a single sample in a study of blood T cell repertoires in COVID-19. Only in-frame clones appear in the TCRdb table, and some are missing; sequencing was by immunoSEQ multiplex PCR. Of 150,000 or so clones detected, over 75% appear once; the ten largest clones hold roughly 2.9%. The sequenced sample consisted of PBMCs or T cells enriched from blood (not recorded which). These receptors all stem from a woman aged 45-59 years who had recovered from COVID-19. The CDR3 runs from the conserved cysteine through the conserved F or W. D genes are given only for firm matches. Expanded clones are given a class, and other clones once, few, many or no size at all.

clone_size | j_call | d_call | v_call | cdr3_aa | cdr3_nt
. | TRBJ2-2 | TRBD1 | TRBV5-1 | CASSPTGGWELFF | TGCGCCAGCAGCCCAACAGGGGGCTGGGAGCTGTTTTTT
. | TRBJ1-1 | . | TRBV30 | CAWSATENTEAFF | TGTGCCTGGAGTGCCACAGAGAACACTGAAGCTTTCTTT
. | TRBJ1-2 | TRBD1 | TRBV10-1 | CASSDKTGGQGYTF | TGCGCCAGCAGTGATAAGACAGGGGGCCAGGGCTACACCTTC
. | TRBJ1-3 | . | TRBV7-9 | CASSLRGNSGNTIYF | TGTGCCAGCAGCTTGCGAGGGAACTCTGGAAACACCATATATTTT
. | TRBJ1-1 | TRBD1 | TRBV7-2 | CASSPGQGFRGAFF | TGTGCCAGCAGCCCGGGACAGGGGTTCAGGGGAGCTTTCTTT
. | TRBJ2-7 | TRBD2 | TRBV3-1/TRBV3-2 | CASSQGIGTTYEQYF | TGTGCCAGCAGCCAAGGAATCGGGACTACCTACGAGCAGTACTTC
. | TRBJ2-7 | TRBD2 | TRBV2 | CAVKGGLAGREQYF | TGTGCCGTTAAAGGTGGACTAGCGGGACGGGAGCAGTACTTC
. | TRBJ1-1 | . | TRBV18 | CASSQGGMNTEAFF | TGTGCCAGCTCTCAAGGAGGGATGAACACTGAAGCTTTCTTT
. | TRBJ1-3 | . | TRBV7-9 | CASSQTGFLSGNTIYF | TGTGCCAGCAGTCAAACAGGGTTTTTGTCTGGAAACACCATATATTTT
. | TRBJ2-2 | . | TRBV6-4 | CASSDQVGTGELFF | TGTGCCAGCAGTGACCAGGTGGGCACCGGGGAGCTGTTTTTT
once | TRBJ2-7 | TRBD2 | TRBV3-1/TRBV3-2 | CASSQMGGRYEQYF | TGTGCCAGCAGCCAGATGGGCGGGAGATACGAGCAGTACTTC
once | TRBJ1-1 | . | TRBV6-5 | CASSYSRERLGAFF | TGTGCCAGCAGTTACTCGAGAGAGCGCCTGGGAGCTTTCTTT
few | TRBJ1-2 | TRBD1 | TRBV19 | CASSIARGLLNYGYTF | TGTGCCAGTAGTATCGCCAGGGGGCTCCTTAACTATGGCTACACCTTC
. | TRBJ2-2 | TRBD1 | TRBV3-1/TRBV3-2 | CASSQGWGGTGATGELFF | TGTGCCAGCAGCCAGGGATGGGGAGGGACAGGGGCCACCGGGGAGCTGTTTTTT
. | TRBJ1-2 | . | TRBV6-6 | CASIGTNRDGYTF | TGTGCCAGCATCGGGACAAACAGGGATGGCTACACCTTC
. | TRBJ2-7 | TRBD2 | TRBV2 | CASSGAVRGSSYEQYF | TGTGCCAGCAGTGGCGCGGTGCGGGGGAGCTCCTACGAGCAGTACTTC
. | TRBJ2-7 | . | TRBV18 | CASSENRDEQYF | TGTGCCAGCTCGGAGAACAGGGACGAGCAGTACTTC
few | TRBJ1-4 | TRBD1 | TRBV30 | CAAGQSNEKLFF | TGTGCCGCGGGACAGTCGAATGAAAAACTGTTTTTT
. | TRBJ2-3 | . | TRBV12-3/TRBV12-4 | CASGGAIDTQYF | TGTGCCAGCGGAGGGGCTATAGATACGCAGTATTTT
. | TRBJ1-6 | . | TRBV2 | CASREGSLHF | TGTGCCAGCCGAGAGGGCTCCCTCCACTTT
. | TRBJ2-7 | . | TRBV13 | CASSHWGGSYEQYF | TGTGCCAGCAGCCATTGGGGGGGCTCGTACGAGCAGTACTTC
once | TRBJ1-2 | TRBD1 | TRBV7-3 | CASSLIPGQGAQGYTF | TGTGCCAGCAGCTTAATCCCAGGACAGGGGGCCCAGGGCTACACCTTC
. | TRBJ1-5 | . | TRBV27 | CASSNIGGRWPQHF | TGTGCCAGCAGTAACATTGGCGGGAGGTGGCCCCAGCATTTT
. | TRBJ2-7 | . | TRBV4-2 | CASSQSQGDFPEQYF | TGTGCCAGCAGCCAGTCGCAGGGGGACTTCCCCGAGCAGTACTTC
few | TRBJ2-1 | . | TRBV13 | CASSLFEGINEQFF | TGTGCCAGCAGCCTATTCGAGGGCATCAATGAGCAGTTCTTC
. | TRBJ2-6 | . | TRBV30 | CAWSVFGANVLTF | TGTGCCTGGAGTGTCTTTGGGGCCAACGTCCTGACTTTC
. | TRBJ1-3 | TRBD1 | TRBV2 | CASMTGGFGNTIYF | TGTGCCAGCATGACAGGGGGCTTCGGAAACACCATATATTTT
. | TRBJ1-5 | TRBD1 | TRBV10-3 | CASGPGQHSNQPQHF | TGTGCCTCCGGGCCGGGACAGCATAGCAATCAGCCCCAGCATTTT
. | TRBJ1-4 | TRBD1 | TRBV5-5 | CASSPAGTGHEKLFF | TGTGCCAGCAGCCCCGCCGGGACAGGGCACGAAAAACTGTTTTTT
. | TRBJ1-5 | TRBD1 | TRBV6-5 | CASSPGQGYQPQHF | TGTGCCAGCAGCCCCGGACAGGGGTATCAGCCCCAGCATTTT
. | TRBJ2-7 | . | TRBV11-3 | CASSLSPQPTYEQYF | TGTGCCAGCAGCTTAAGCCCACAGCCAACCTACGAGCAGTACTTC
once | TRBJ1-4 | TRBD1 | TRBV5-1 | CASSAGQESYVKLFF | TGCGCCAGCAGCGCCGGACAGGAATCCTACGTTAAACTGTTTTTT
. | TRBJ2-7 | TRBD1 | TRBV9 | CASSVGQGQGGNEQYF | TGTGCCAGCAGCGTAGGTCAGGGACAGGGAGGAAACGAGCAGTACTTC
. | TRBJ2-7 | . | TRBV7-3 | CASSLGGPSYEQYF | TGTGCCAGCAGCCTCGGGGGGCCGTCCTACGAGCAGTACTTC
medium-sized | TRBJ2-1 | TRBD2 | TRBV3-1/TRBV3-2 | CASSLGTSGVNEQFF | TGTGCCAGCAGCCTCGGGACTAGCGGGGTCAATGAGCAGTTCTTC
. | TRBJ1-3 | TRBD1 | TRBV30 | CAWRTGRYSGNTIYF | TGTGCCTGGAGGACAGGGCGGTATTCTGGAAACACCATATATTTT
. | TRBJ2-2 | . | TRBV3-1/TRBV3-2 | CASSQRFLGGAGELFF | TGTGCCAGCAGCCAGCGCTTCCTAGGAGGAGCCGGGGAGCTGTTTTTT
. | TRBJ2-7 | . | TRBV27 | CATRPGEFDEQYF | TGTGCCACCCGCCCGGGGGAATTCGACGAGCAGTACTTC
. | TRBJ2-2 | TRBD1 | TRBV27 | CASNRAGGYSGELFF | TGTGCCAGCAACCGAGCAGGGGGCTACAGCGGGGAGCTGTTTTTT
. | TRBJ2-3 | TRBD2 | TRBV19 | CASSIGSGITDTQYF | TGTGCCAGTAGTATAGGTAGCGGGATCACAGATACGCAGTATTTT
. | TRBJ2-5 | . | TRBV2 | CASSETRYQETQYF | TGTGCCAGCAGTGAAACCAGGTACCAAGAGACCCAGTACTTC
. | TRBJ2-5 | . | TRBV5-1 | CASSWTEETQYF | TGCGCCAGCAGCTGGACAGAAGAGACCCAGTACTTC
. | TRBJ2-7 | . | TRBV30 | CAWSVSPGVYEQYF | TGTGCCTGGAGTGTATCTCCGGGGGTCTACGAGCAGTACTTC
. | TRBJ2-5 | . | TRBV3-1/TRBV3-2 | CASSQGDIAQGAQYF | TGTGCCAGCAGCCAAGGGGACATCGCCCAAGGGGCCCAGTACTTC
. | TRBJ2-5 | . | TRBV7-6 | CASSSPGVGQETQYF | TGTGCCAGCAGCTCCCCCGGGGTTGGGCAAGAGACCCAGTACTTC
once | TRBJ2-2 | . | TRBV7-3 | CASSLDPLGHAVRNTGELFF | TGTGCCAGCAGCTTAGACCCCCTCGGCCACGCGGTCCGGAACACCGGGGAGCTGTTTTTT
. | TRBJ2-7 | TRBD1 | TRBV7-8 | CASSNRGLSRYEQYF | TGTGCCAGCAGCAACAGGGGGTTAAGTCGCTACGAGCAGTACTTC
. | TRBJ2-7 | . | TRBV9 | CASSVREVSYEQYF | TGTGCCAGCAGCGTACGGGAAGTGTCCTACGAGCAGTACTTC
once | TRBJ1-2 | . | TRBV27 | CASSTGRGGYTF | TGTGCCAGCAGTACTGGGAGGGGTGGCTACACCTTC
. | TRBJ2-3 | TRBD1 | TRBV12-5 | CASGTGQGNTDTQYF | TGTGCTAGTGGAACGGGACAGGGGAACACAGATACGCAGTATTTT
. | TRBJ1-5 | . | TRBV19 | CASSTSGQPQHF | TGTGCCAGTAGTACCTCAGGTCAGCCCCAGCATTTT
. | TRBJ1-2 | . | TRBV18 | CASSPRIQGRLNNYGYTF | TGTGCCAGCTCACCACGCATCCAGGGCCGGCTGAATAACTATGGCTACACCTTC
. | TRBJ1-2 | . | TRBV9 | CASRGANYGYTF | TGTGCCAGCAGGGGCGCAAACTATGGCTACACCTTC
. | TRBJ2-5 | TRBD1 | TRBV19 | CASSILAGGGIGTQYF | TGTGCCAGTAGTATTCTGGCAGGGGGCGGGATAGGGACCCAGTACTTC